The clone carrying this TCR beta chain was found many times. Its matching antigen is unknown. The sample originates from a study of spatial heterogeneity in lung cancer. For the study at large: Alpha-chain sequences were consistently detected less often than beta-chain sequences.

Overall study results and limits: Alpha and beta chain coverage of tumor T cells was estimated at about 6.8% and 14%, respectively. Tumor mutation counts were tracked by expanded intratumoral alpha and beta TCR counts.

Each TCR cDNA molecule bore a unique molecular identifier. TCRdb reprocessed the 5' RACE reads with MiXCR, giving one entry per CDR3 protein. The sample consists of about 14,000 distinct CDR3 sequences, about 5.6% of them appearing once. Time point described: sample taken at primary tumor resection. Unsorted samples of tumor, nontumor lung or frozen PBMC had their whole RNA sequenced. This CDR3 has 15 amino acids. The junction had 3 bases not matched to a gene; V was cut back by 5 bases and J by 1 base. CDR1 and CDR2 from the germline V gene are SGHTA and FQGTGA. This chain links TRBV7-3 with TRBJ2-1, with 9 positions matching TRBD1. The sequences come from lung tumor tissue, collected at surgery. The receptor was derived from a female donor with early-stage non-small cell lung cancer. The CDR3 sequence: CASSKQGASYNEQFF. CDR3 DNA sequence: TGTGCCAGCAGCAAACAGGGGGCTTCCTACAATGAGCAGTTCTTC.